This T cell receptor (beta chain) was observed in a study of beta chain features in type 1 diabetes (dated by TCRdb to the late 2010s). Notes on the research overall: No differences in mean age, gender distribution, total cell number or subset yield were found between patients and healthy donors. A total of some 110 million sorted cells were examined across all samples, and a strong correlation was observed between cell number per subset and RNA yield. The study compared the TCRB repertoires of sorted circulating CD4+ T cell subsets in recently diagnosed type 1 diabetes patients with those in matched healthy donors. Whereas all 30 or so donors provided naive and central memory subsets, regulatory and stem cell-like memory subsets were isolated from just 8 patients and roughly eight healthy donors.

What the authors observed across the whole study: Naive, central memory and regulatory TCRB repertoires appeared to be more similar among patients than among healthy donors. A moderate but significant shortening of TCRB CDR3 length was observed in type 1 diabetes patients in all four CD4+ subsets. Because cDNA was sequenced instead of genomic DNA, activated cells with high expression could be over-represented, although the groups did not differ in activation or CD3 levels. Fewer insertions and more nucleotide deletions at VDJ recombination sites were observed in patients with type 1 diabetes, implying thymic rearrangement abnormalities. Because the HLA sub-analyses included only small numbers of individuals, any influence of HLA type on TCRB rearrangement was left unresolved. Shorter templates might have been favored by PCR, but patient and control samples were amplified and corrected together, so both groups would have been affected equally by any skew.

The entire amount of isolated RNA was reverse transcribed using the High Capacity cDNA Reverse Transcription Kit, so the sequenced TCRB transcripts were expressed ones. Deep immunoSEQ sequencing was applied to naive, central memory and regulatory T cell samples, giving an average of around 4 million total reads per sample. After sorted cells were lysed in RLT buffer, RNA was extracted with DNase-treated RNeasy Micro or Mini kits, with the choice depending on cell number. To prevent cross-contamination, each cell subset was processed individually, whereas patient and healthy donor samples were processed jointly. The immunoSEQ multiplex PCR was used to amplify TCRB sequences from cDNA, generating 87-bp fragments that spanned the CDR3 region. Sequencing of the amplicons was done on the Illumina HiSeq platform. Processing in the source paper ran as follows. PCR bias was corrected computationally using synthetic template baselines, and reads within Hamming distance 2 were collapsed, with unmergeable singletons discarded. By aligning reads against IMGT, V, D and J genes, CDR3 length, and insertions or deletions at six rearrangement sites were assigned. Clonotype counts were normalized to sorted cell number within each subset before computing true diversity and Gini coefficients with the tcR R package. Repertoire sharing was quantified using the overlap coefficient calculated on TCRB nucleotide sequences. TCRdb provides this immuneACCESS table in a form limited to in-frame rearrangements. Some clones are lacking; in checked studies, under half of them reflect an unresolved V gene, and why the rest are absent is not known. V and J calls and clone size are as listed in that table; D and trimming were resolved from the DNA. This sample has around 70,000 clones in its table, and 49% of those were observed once. Jointly, the top ten make up around 0.7% of the sample.

Comments on this clone: What this receptor recognizes is not known. No much larger clone is present one base from it, and per-base qualities are unavailable.

Deletion took 1 base off V and 1 base off J, with a span of 9 bases between the germline ends. CDR1 and CDR2 are read off the germline V gene (reference sequence) as SGHNT and YYREEE. Spanning cysteine to phenylalanine, the CDR3 consists of 15 amino acids. The sequence is cut down to CDR3 DNA, 45 bases in frame from base 1. Each donor gave one peripheral blood draw, roughly 120 mL on average, collected into heparinised tubes. Using a panel that included CD45RO, CCR7, CD25, CD127, CD95 and CD27, naive, central memory, regulatory and stem cell-like memory CD4+ T cells were sorted on a BD FACSAria II. Every sorted population had a purity above 95%. PBMCs were separated immediately by Lymphoprep density gradient centrifugation and were stained directly, without being cultured. So that batch effects would be minimized, each experiment stained and sorted samples in pairs, pairing one healthy donor with one patient.

This TCR came from a man aged 30-40 years with type 1 diabetes. Sequencing was performed on central memory CD4+ T cells from blood. The chain uses TRBV5-4 and TRBJ2-4, with TRBD2 tentatively as D gene (5 bases match). CDR3 region: CASSLPSGAKNIQYF. The nucleotide sequence is given as TGTGCCAGCAGCTTGCCGTCGGGGGCCAAAAACATTCAGTACTTC.